This is a list of T cell receptor beta chains from one sample in a study of T cell changes during pregnancy in multiple sclerosis. Method: immunoSEQ multiplex PCR; TCRdb's copy keeps in-frame clones and lacks some. This table has approximately 20,000 clones, roughly 88% appearing once. The material sequenced was CD8+ T cells from peripheral blood mononuclear cells, taken in the third trimester of pregnancy. These receptors originate from a female donor in good health, enrolled as a control in a pregnancy study. Each CDR3 is given with its conserved first and last residue. D genes are given only for firm matches. Clone size is stated in some rows and not others, as once, few, many or a class when expanded.

d_gene,v_gene,j_gene,abundance,CDR3nt,CDR3aa
.,TRBV7-9,TRBJ1-4,.,TGTGCCAGCAGGGACGCAGGGATCGGAACTAATGAAAAACTGTTTTTT,CASRDAGIGTNEKLFF
.,TRBV4-2,TRBJ2-1,.,TGTGCCAGCAGCCAAGATCCCTACTACAATGAGCAGTTCTTC,CASSQDPYYNEQFF
.,TRBV7-9,TRBJ2-1,.,TGTGCCAGCAGCTTACCAGCGGGCGACTCCTACAATGAGCAGTTCTTC,CASSLPAGDSYNEQFF
.,TRBV28,TRBJ2-1,.,TGTGCCAGCAGTTTAACAGAGTATAGCAATGAGCAGTTCTTC,CASSLTEYSNEQFF
.,TRBV27,TRBJ2-3,.,TGTGCCAGCAGTTCCCGGGGGAGCACAGATACGCAGTATTTT,CASSSRGSTDTQYF
TRBD1,TRBV2,TRBJ1-5,.,TGTGCCAGCAGTGAATCCCAGGGGGCGACGGAGCCCCAGCATTTT,CASSESQGATEPQHF
.,TRBV5-1,TRBJ2-1,.,TGCGCCAGCAGGGCGGGGCTATACAATGAGCAGTTCTTC,CASRAGLYNEQFF
.,TRBV4-3,TRBJ2-7,.,TGCGCCAGCAGCCAACAGCGGACGGCAACCTACGAGCAGTACTTC,CASSQQRTATYEQYF
TRBD1,TRBV5-6,TRBJ1-5,.,TGTGCCAGCAGCTTAGGACAGGGGCCCCAGCCCCAGCATTTT,CASSLGQGPQPQHF
.,TRBV7-3,TRBJ2-5,.,TGTGCCAGCAGCCCCGTCTCTGGGGGGGGGCTAGAGACCCAGTACTTC,CASSPVSGGGLETQYF
.,TRBV19,TRBJ2-1,.,TGTGCCAGTAGTGAGGGTAATGAGCAGTTCTTC,CASSEGNEQFF
.,TRBV5-1,TRBJ1-1,.,TGCGCCAGCAGCTTGTCGGCAGCGGCAAACACTGAAGCTTTCTTT,CASSLSAAANTEAFF
.,TRBV7-3,TRBJ2-5,once,TGTGCCAGCAGCTCCGGACTCGGGGAGACCCAGTACTTC,CASSSGLGETQYF
TRBD1,TRBV27,TRBJ1-3,.,TGTGCCAGCAGGACAGGGCCTGGAAACACCATATATTTT,CASRTGPGNTIYF
TRBD1,TRBV7-6,TRBJ2-7,.,TGTGCCAGCAGCTTCGGGACAGGCGAAAGCTCCTACGAGCAGTACTTC,CASSFGTGESSYEQYF
.,TRBV6-1,TRBJ2-5,.,TGTGCCAGCAGTGGCGACTACCCCCGGGCACAAGAGACCCAGTACTTC,CASSGDYPRAQETQYF
TRBD1,TRBV13,TRBJ2-7,.,TGTGCCAGCAGCAACCGGGACAGGGGGCGGTTAAGCGAGCAGTACTTC,CASSNRDRGRLSEQYF
TRBD1,TRBV5-4,TRBJ2-7,.,TGTGCCAGCAGCGATCGGACAGGGCACTACGAGCAGTACTTC,CASSDRTGHYEQYF
TRBD1,TRBV19,TRBJ1-1,.,TGTGCCAGTAGCCGTGTCCGGGACAGGGGCACTGAAGCTTTCTTT,CASSRVRDRGTEAFF
TRBD2,TRBV9,TRBJ2-5,.,TGTGCCAGCAGCAGTAGCGGGGGGGTACAAGAGACCCAGTACTTC,CASSSSGGVQETQYF